The text below deals with one TCR beta chain. Its cognate antigen is unknown. TCR beta CDR3 regions were amplified from RNA transcripts. Following a first-round RT-PCR that used HTBI primers, a second-round multiplex PCR was carried out. From the multiplex PCR reads, TCRdb called clonotypes with MiXCR, one entry per CDR3 protein. The data show 400,000 to 450,000 distinct CDR3 sequences, roughly 21% seen once. The V gene lost 5 bases and the J gene lost 6 bases, with 13 bases spanning the gap. This CDR3 has 13 residues. Where ophthalmopathy was absent within 18 months of follow-up, hyperthyroidism was stable. The sample originates from a study of Graves' ophthalmopathy and Graves' hyperthyroidism. Study-wide results and caveats: Blood shared most expanded thyroid clonotypes above 0.001 frequency.

Sequenced input: peripheral blood. This receptor was identified in a young woman with stable Graves' hyperthyroidism. The chain carries TRBV12-3 or TRBV12-4 and TRBJ1-1; a weak D match, TRBD1 (5 bases). In nucleotides, the CDR3 is TGTGCCAGCAGTAGGGCGGGGACCGCTGAAGCTTTCTTT. Its protein is CASSRAGTAEAFF.